This T cell receptor (beta chain) is from a study of blood T cell repertoires in COVID-19. Study in general: COVID-19 samples collected from the United States, Italy and Spain covered acute and convalescent phases.

This clone occurred once. V lost 7 bases and J 1 base, leaving 16 bases between the germline ends. This CDR3 spans 15 amino acids. Looked up from germline, CDR1 is MDHEN and CDR2 is SYDVKM. Per the authors' pipeline: Amplification of reference gene primers provided the estimated nucleated cell counts. Sequencing used immunoSEQ multiplex PCR; TCRdb keeps in-frame clones, though not all of them. V and J calls and clone size are copied from that table; D and trimming were computed from the DNA. This table holds 380,000 or so clones, about four fifths found once. The receptor comes from a human donor with acute or convalescent COVID-19. The donor label of this sample is uncertain. Sequences were obtained from peripheral blood. This chain links TRBV28 with TRBJ1-2; a weak D match, TRBD1 (5 bases). The CDR3, as DNA: TGTGCCAGCACTTTTCCCCGGGGGGGTAACTATGGCTACACCTTC. It translates to CASTFPRGGNYGYTF.